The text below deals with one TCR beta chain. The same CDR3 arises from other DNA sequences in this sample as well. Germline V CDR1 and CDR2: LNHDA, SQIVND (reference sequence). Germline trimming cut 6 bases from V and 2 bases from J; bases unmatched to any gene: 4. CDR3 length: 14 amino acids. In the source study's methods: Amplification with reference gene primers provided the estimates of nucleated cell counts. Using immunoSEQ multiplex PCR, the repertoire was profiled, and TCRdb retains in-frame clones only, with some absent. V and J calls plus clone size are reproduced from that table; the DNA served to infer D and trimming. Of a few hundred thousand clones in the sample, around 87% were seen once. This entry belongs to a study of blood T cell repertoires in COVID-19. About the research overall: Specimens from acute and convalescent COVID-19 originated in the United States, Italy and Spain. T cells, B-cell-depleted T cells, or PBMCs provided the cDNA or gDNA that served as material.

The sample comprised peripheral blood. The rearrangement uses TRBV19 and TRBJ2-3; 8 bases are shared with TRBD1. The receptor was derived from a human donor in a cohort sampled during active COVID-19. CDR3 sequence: CASRTGGPTDTQYF. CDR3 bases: TGTGCCAGTAGAACAGGGGGACCCACAGATACGCAGTATTTT. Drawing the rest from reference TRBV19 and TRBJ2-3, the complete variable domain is DGGITQSPKYLFRKEGQNVTLSCEQNLNHDAMYWYRQDPGQGLRLIYYSQIVNDFQKGDIAEGYSVSREKKESFPLTVTSAQKNPTAFYLCASRTGGPTDTQYFGPGTRLTVL.